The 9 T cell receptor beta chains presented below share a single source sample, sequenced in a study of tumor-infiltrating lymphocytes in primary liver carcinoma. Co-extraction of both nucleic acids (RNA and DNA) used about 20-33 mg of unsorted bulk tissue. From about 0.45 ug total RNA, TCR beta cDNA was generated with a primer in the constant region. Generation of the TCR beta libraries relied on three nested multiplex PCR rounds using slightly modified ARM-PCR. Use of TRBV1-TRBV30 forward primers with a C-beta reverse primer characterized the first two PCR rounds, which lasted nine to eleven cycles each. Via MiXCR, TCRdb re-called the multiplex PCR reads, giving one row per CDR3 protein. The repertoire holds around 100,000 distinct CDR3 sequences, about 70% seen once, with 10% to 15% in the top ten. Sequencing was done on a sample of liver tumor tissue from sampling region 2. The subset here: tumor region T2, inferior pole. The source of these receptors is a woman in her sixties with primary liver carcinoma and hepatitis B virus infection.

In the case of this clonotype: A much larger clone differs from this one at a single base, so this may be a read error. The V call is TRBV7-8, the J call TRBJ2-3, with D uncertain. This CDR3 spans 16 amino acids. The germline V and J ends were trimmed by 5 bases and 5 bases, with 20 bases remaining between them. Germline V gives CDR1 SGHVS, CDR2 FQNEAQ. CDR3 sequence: CASSPVWGTNIDTQYF. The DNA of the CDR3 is TGTGCCAGCAGCCCCGTGTGGGGAACAAACATAGATACGCAGTATTTT.

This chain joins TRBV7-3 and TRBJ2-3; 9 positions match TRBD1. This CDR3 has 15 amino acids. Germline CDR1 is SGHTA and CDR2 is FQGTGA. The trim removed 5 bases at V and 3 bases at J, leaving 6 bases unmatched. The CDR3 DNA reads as TGTGCCAGCAGCCCTACCGGGACAGGGACAGATACGCAGTATTTT. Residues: CASSPTGTGTDTQYF.

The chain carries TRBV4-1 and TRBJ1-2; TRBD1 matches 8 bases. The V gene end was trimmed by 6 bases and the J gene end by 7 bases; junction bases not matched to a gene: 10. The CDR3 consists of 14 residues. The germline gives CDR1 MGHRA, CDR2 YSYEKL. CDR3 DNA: TGCGCCAGCAGTCAGGGTCAGGGGGCGCGTGGCTACACCTTC. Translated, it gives CASSQGQGARGYTF.

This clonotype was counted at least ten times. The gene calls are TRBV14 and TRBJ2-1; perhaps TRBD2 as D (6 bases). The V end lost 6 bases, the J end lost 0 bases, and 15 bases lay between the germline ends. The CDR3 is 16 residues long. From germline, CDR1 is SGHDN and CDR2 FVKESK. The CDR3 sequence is CASSHHGGSSYNEQFF. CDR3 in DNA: TGTGCCAGCAGTCACCATGGGGGGAGCTCCTACAATGAGCAGTTCTTC.

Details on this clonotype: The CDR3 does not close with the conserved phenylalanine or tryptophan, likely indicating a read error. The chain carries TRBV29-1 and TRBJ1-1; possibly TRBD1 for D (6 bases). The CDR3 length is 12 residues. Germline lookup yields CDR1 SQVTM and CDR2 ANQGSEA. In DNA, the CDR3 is TGCAGCGCGGGGGCCCAGAACACTGAGGCTTTCCTT. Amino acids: CSAGAQNTEAFL.

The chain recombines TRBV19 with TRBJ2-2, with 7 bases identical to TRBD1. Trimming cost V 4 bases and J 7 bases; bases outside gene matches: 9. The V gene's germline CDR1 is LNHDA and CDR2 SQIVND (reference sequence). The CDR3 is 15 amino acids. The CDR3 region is CASSTGDRANGELFF. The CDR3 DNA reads TGTGCCAGTAGTACCGGGGACAGAGCAAACGGGGAGCTGTTTTTT. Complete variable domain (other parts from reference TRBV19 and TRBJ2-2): DGGITQSPKYLFRKEGQNVTLSCEQNLNHDAMYWYRQDPGQGLRLIYYSQIVNDFQKGDIAEGYSVSREKKESFPLTVTSAQKNPTAFYLCASSTGDRANGELFFGEGSRLTVL.

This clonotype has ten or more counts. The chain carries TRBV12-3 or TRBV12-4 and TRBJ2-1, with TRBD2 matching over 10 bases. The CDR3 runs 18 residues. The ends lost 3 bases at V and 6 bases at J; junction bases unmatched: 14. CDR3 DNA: TGTGCCAGCAGTTTGAGGCGCTCTCTAGCGGGAGCGGGCAATGAGCAGTTCTTC. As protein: CASSLRRSLAGAGNEQFF.

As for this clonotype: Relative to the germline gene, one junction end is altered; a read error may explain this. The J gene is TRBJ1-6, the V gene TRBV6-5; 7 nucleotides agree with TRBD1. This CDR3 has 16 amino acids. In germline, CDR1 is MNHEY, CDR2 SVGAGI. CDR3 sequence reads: CASNLQGLAYNSPLRF. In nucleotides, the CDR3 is TGTGCCAGCAACCTACAGGGGTTGGCCTATAATTCACCCCTCCGCTTT.

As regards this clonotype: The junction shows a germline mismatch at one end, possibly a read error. The CDR3 region has the DNA TGTGCCAACAGCTTAGGAACTAGTGGTAAGCTTGGGCAGTTCTTC. As protein: CANSLGTSGKLGQFF. V is TRBV11-3 and J is TRBJ2-1; a weak D match, TRBD2 (5 bases). Per germline, CDR1 SGHNT and CDR2 YENEEA. The length of the CDR3 is 15 residues.